The sequence of this T cell receptor (beta chain) was determined in a study of T cell repertoires in cytomegalovirus infection. As for the study in general: HLA-B-restricted CMV epitopes that are well studied were used alongside recently identified HLA-C-restricted ones.

Each CDR3 protein gets one entry after TCRdb re-called the reads with MiXCR. Of approximately 990,000 distinct CDR3 sequences listed, roughly a third were seen once; the top ten hold roughly an eighth. The table lists this clonotype with many counts. What it binds is unknown. Points from the study as a whole: Ex vivo responses were dominated by HLA-C-restricted CMV-specific TCR beta clonotypes.

Germline CDR1 and CDR2: SGHAT and FQNNGV. The CDR3 loop spans 15 amino acids. The V end lost 3 bases, the J end lost 5 bases, and 15 bases lay between the germline ends. The chain employs TRBV11-2 and TRBJ2-3; D possibly corresponds to TRBD2 (5 bases). The sequenced sample was cultured CD8+ T cells from PBMCs, obtained from culture after CMV antigen stimulation. This clonotype was sampled from a human donor in good health (CMV status not recorded). Some clones in this sample may be carry-over from other donors' samples. The CDR3 sequence: CASSLSEARGDTQYF. In nucleotides, the CDR3 is TGTGCCAGCAGCTTGTCCGAGGCCCGGGGAGATACGCAGTATTTT.